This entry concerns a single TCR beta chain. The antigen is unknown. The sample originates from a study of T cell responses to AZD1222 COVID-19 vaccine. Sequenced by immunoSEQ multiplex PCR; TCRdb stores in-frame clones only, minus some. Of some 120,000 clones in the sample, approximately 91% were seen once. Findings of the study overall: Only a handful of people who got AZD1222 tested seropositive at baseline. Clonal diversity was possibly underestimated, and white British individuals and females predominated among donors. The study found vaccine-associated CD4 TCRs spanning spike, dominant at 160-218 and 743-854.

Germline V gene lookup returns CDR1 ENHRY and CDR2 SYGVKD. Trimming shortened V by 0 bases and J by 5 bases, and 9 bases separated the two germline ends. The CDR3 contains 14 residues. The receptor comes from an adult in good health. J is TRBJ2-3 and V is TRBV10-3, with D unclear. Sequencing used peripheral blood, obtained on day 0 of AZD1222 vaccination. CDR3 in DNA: TGTGCCATCAGTGAGTCGATAGGGTTAGATACGCAGTATTTT. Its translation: CAISESIGLDTQYF.